This T cell receptor (beta chain) derives from a study of identical twins. This clonotype was picked up a small number of times. No antigen is known for it. Findings and limits, study-wide: Part of the zero-insertion signal could reflect confounding by invariant MAIT and iNKT cells. Modeled out-of-frame TCR alpha sharing in monozygotic twins fell below observed levels.

Germline CDR1 reads SGHRS; CDR2 reads YFSETQ. V lost 10 bases and J 5 bases, leaving 15 bases between the germline ends. CDR3 length: 13 residues. With template switching, a universal primer site was added, and the cDNA carried unique molecular identifiers. TCRdb redid the calling of the 5' RACE reads with MiXCR, one entry per CDR3 protein. Of some 730,000 distinct CDR3 sequences in the sample, about 18% were seen once. This sample also belongs to another study, concerning T cells expressing NK-cell markers. That work contributes: Researchers got TCR beta repertoires out of sorted CD3+CD56+NKG2C+, CD3+CD56+NKG2C- and CD3+CD56-NKG2C+ T cells.

This receptor was obtained from a woman between 18 and 29 years old in good health. The chain links TRBV5-1 to TRBJ2-2, with a possible D match to TRBD2 (6 bases). Source material: PBMCs. CDR3 loop: CAARRGATGELFF. In DNA form, the CDR3 reads TGCGCCGCAAGGCGGGGCGCGACCGGGGAGCTGTTTTTT. The full variable domain, its missing parts supplied by reference TRBV5-1 and TRBJ2-2, is KAGVTQTPRYLIKTRGQQVTLSCSPISGHRSVSWYQQTPGQGLQFLFEYFSETQRNKGNFPGRFSGRQFSNSRSEMNVSTLELGDSALYLCAARRGATGELFFGEGSRLTVL.